A selection of T cell receptor beta chains follows, all from one sample in a study of T cells in localized non-small cell lung cancer. Using immunoSEQ multiplex PCR, the repertoire was profiled, and TCRdb retains in-frame clones only, with some absent. The sample lists approximately 88,000 clones; roughly 88% were seen once. Sequenced material: PBMCs, taken before any cancer treatment. The source is a woman between 40 and 69 years old with stage II squamous cell lung carcinoma. Both conserved end residues are part of each CDR3. The order of the fields is D gene, J gene, V gene, clone size, CDR3 protein, CDR3 DNA. A D gene is named only where the DNA matches it firmly. Clone size is given for some rows only: seen once, a few or many times, or a class if the clone is expanded.

NA TRBJ1-1 TRBV28 NA CASSLLGASAFF TGTGCCAGCAGTCTTCTTGGGGCATCTGCTTTCTTT
NA TRBJ2-7 TRBV7-8 NA CASSPDKGTKNYEQYF TGTGCCAGCAGCCCGGATAAGGGGACCAAAAACTACGAGCAGTACTTC
TRBD2 TRBJ2-1 TRBV4-2 NA CASSREIAGAGYNEQFF TGTGCCAGCAGCCGAGAAATAGCGGGAGCCGGCTACAATGAGCAGTTCTTC
TRBD2 TRBJ2-7 TRBV2 once CASRLAGGTYEQYF TGTGCCAGCAGACTAGCGGGGGGCACCTACGAGCAGTACTTC
TRBD2 TRBJ2-5 TRBV5-6 NA CASSSPSGGAGETQYF TGTGCCAGCAGCTCTCCTAGCGGGGGGGCCGGCGAGACCCAGTACTTC
TRBD1 TRBJ1-2 TRBV6-1 NA CASSERGGSYGYTF TGTGCCAGCAGTGAAAGAGGGGGCAGCTATGGCTACACCTTC
NA TRBJ1-5 TRBV28 once CASTSLGQWFYSNQPQHF TGTGCCAGCACCTCCCTCGGACAGTGGTTTTATAGCAATCAGCCCCAGCATTTT
NA TRBJ2-7 TRBV25-1 NA CASCMGLAVYEQYF TGTGCCAGCTGTATGGGGCTCGCGGTCTACGAGCAGTACTTC
NA TRBJ2-2 TRBV5-1 NA CASSLDEDKLNTGELFF TGCGCCAGCAGCTTGGACGAAGATAAGCTGAACACCGGGGAGCTGTTTTTT
TRBD2 TRBJ2-5 TRBV7-9 NA CASSSGGGETQYF TGTGCCAGCAGCTCCGGGGGGGGAGAGACCCAGTACTTC
TRBD2 TRBJ2-2 TRBV11-2 NA CASSLALADTGELFF TGTGCCAGCAGCTTAGCGCTAGCGGACACCGGGGAGCTGTTTTTT
NA TRBJ2-1 TRBV19 NA CASRDYPNEQFF TGTGCCAGTAGGGACTACCCAAATGAGCAGTTCTTC
NA TRBJ2-7 TRBV7-2 NA CASSPGARKSYEQYF TGTGCCAGCAGCCCAGGGGCTAGGAAGTCCTACGAGCAGTACTTC
NA TRBJ1-3 TRBV11-2 once CASSPGLGGNTIYF TGTGCCAGCAGCCCCGGGCTTGGCGGAAACACCATATATTTT
TRBD1 TRBJ1-1 TRBV14 NA CASSQNRGWTEAFF TGTGCCAGCAGCCAAAACAGGGGATGGACTGAAGCTTTCTTT
NA TRBJ2-3 TRBV18 NA CASSPPGGLRDTQYF TGTGCCAGCTCACCACCGGGGGGGCTTAGAGATACGCAGTATTTT
TRBD1 TRBJ1-1 TRBV30 NA CAWTDRVTEAFF TGTGCCTGGACAGACAGGGTCACTGAAGCTTTCTTT
NA TRBJ1-2 TRBV6-6 NA CASSRGVGDYGYTF TGTGCCAGCAGTCGGGGGGTGGGTGACTATGGCTACACCTTC
NA TRBJ1-1 TRBV7-9 NA CASSPTLRAENTEAFF TGTGCCAGCAGCCCGACGTTGAGGGCTGAGAACACTGAAGCTTTCTTT
NA TRBJ2-1 TRBV7-6 NA CASSFSPTANEQFF TGTGCCAGCAGCTTCTCACCGACCGCCAATGAGCAGTTCTTC
NA TRBJ1-1 TRBV2 NA CASRDSYTEAFF TGTGCCAGCAGAGACAGCTACACTGAAGCTTTCTTT
NA TRBJ2-3 TRBV10-1 NA CASSESGRPGDTQYF TGCGCCAGCAGTGAGTCGGGCCGCCCCGGAGATACGCAGTATTTT
NA TRBJ2-7 TRBV5-1 NA CASSLENSYYPYEQYF TGCGCCAGCAGCTTGGAGAATTCTTACTATCCCTACGAGCAGTACTTC
NA TRBJ1-5 TRBV27 NA CASSFDFRQPQHF TGTGCCAGCAGTTTTGACTTCAGGCAGCCCCAGCATTTT
NA TRBJ2-3 TRBV6-4 NA CASSPRPTDTQYF TGTGCCAGCAGTCCTCGTCCCACAGATACGCAGTATTTT
NA TRBJ1-2 TRBV6-5 NA CASSYRIYGGYGYTF TGTGCCAGCAGTTATAGGATATATGGCGGCTATGGCTACACCTTC
NA TRBJ1-1 TRBV30 NA CAWSVADGTEAFF TGTGCCTGGAGTGTTGCGGATGGTACTGAAGCTTTCTTT
TRBD2 TRBJ2-1 TRBV5-6 NA CASSVVMAGGPHNEQFF TGTGCCAGCAGCGTTGTTATGGCGGGAGGGCCTCACAATGAGCAGTTCTTC
NA TRBJ1-4 TRBV28 NA CASSLVLSPTNEKLFF TGTGCCAGCAGTTTAGTGCTTTCCCCAACTAATGAAAAACTGTTTTTT
TRBD2 TRBJ2-5 TRBV5-4 few CASRTGLAGVGAQETQYF TGTGCCAGCAGAACGGGACTAGCGGGAGTCGGCGCCCAAGAGACCCAGTACTTC
TRBD1 TRBJ1-2 TRBV5-1 NA CASSLGQGAALNYGYTF TGCGCCAGCAGCTTGGGGCAGGGGGCCGCCTTAAACTATGGCTACACCTTC
TRBD1 TRBJ2-5 TRBV25-1 NA CASGRPGQASQYF TGTGCCAGCGGAAGACCGGGACAGGCTTCCCAGTACTTC
NA TRBJ1-3 TRBV27 once CASSPYRGGSGNTIYF TGTGCCAGCAGTCCGTATAGGGGGGGGTCTGGAAACACCATATATTTT
NA TRBJ1-1 TRBV30 NA CAAGRGNTEAFF TGTGCCGCCGGAAGAGGGAACACTGAAGCTTTCTTT
TRBD1 TRBJ1-2 TRBV29-1 NA CSVEERGPNYGYTF TGCAGCGTTGAAGAGAGGGGGCCTAACTATGGCTACACCTTC
NA TRBJ1-5 TRBV21-1 NA CASRFPRDTNQPQHF TGTGCCAGCAGGTTCCCCCGGGACACTAATCAGCCCCAGCATTTT
NA TRBJ1-4 TRBV2 NA CASSSQGRGEKLFF TGTGCCAGCAGCTCACAGGGTAGGGGTGAAAAACTGTTTTTT
NA TRBJ2-5 TRBV6-1 once CASSEALQPRETQYF TGTGCCAGCAGTGAAGCACTACAGCCCCGAGAGACCCAGTACTTC
NA TRBJ1-5 TRBV29-1 NA CSALGDDQPQHF TGCAGCGCGCTAGGGGATGATCAGCCCCAGCATTTT
NA TRBJ2-2 TRBV10-3 NA CAIKGVGELFF TGTGCCATCAAAGGGGTAGGAGAGCTGTTTTTT
NA TRBJ1-6 TRBV14 NA CASSQVRDGSPLHF TGTGCCAGCAGCCAAGTCAGGGATGGGTCACCCCTCCACTTT
TRBD2 TRBJ2-2 TRBV28 NA CASRPTGTSGAFDAAGELFF TGTGCCAGCAGACCAACCGGGACTAGCGGGGCTTTCGACGCGGCCGGGGAGCTGTTTTTT
NA TRBJ1-4 TRBV10-2 NA CASKEYTNEKLFF TGCGCCAGCAAAGAGTACACTAATGAAAAACTGTTTTTT
NA TRBJ2-5 TRBV5-5 NA CASSLGRRREETQYF TGTGCCAGCAGCTTGGGACGCCGTAGGGAAGAGACCCAGTACTTC
NA TRBJ1-2 TRBV6-1 few CASGPKAGTNYGYTF TGTGCCAGCGGCCCAAAAGCGGGCACCAACTATGGCTACACCTTC
NA TRBJ2-1 TRBV5-4 NA CASSPDAASYNEQFF TGTGCCAGCAGCCCGGACGCCGCCTCCTACAATGAGCAGTTCTTC
NA TRBJ1-4 TRBV15 NA CATSRDQGTNEKLFF TGTGCCACCAGCAGAGATCAGGGAACTAATGAAAAACTGTTTTTT
NA TRBJ2-7 TRBV30 NA CAWARGGPSSYEQYF TGTGCCTGGGCGAGGGGGGGACCGAGCTCCTACGAGCAGTACTTC
NA TRBJ1-1 TRBV7-6 NA CASSRDMNTEAFF TGTGCCAGCAGCCGAGACATGAACACTGAAGCTTTCTTT
TRBD1 TRBJ1-1 TRBV7-8 NA CASSSEPGQHTEAFF TGTGCCAGCAGCTCGGAACCGGGACAGCACACTGAAGCTTTCTTT
TRBD1 TRBJ2-5 TRBV7-2 NA CASSLTGVDRTQYF TGTGCCAGCAGCCTCACAGGGGTGGATAGGACCCAGTACTTC
NA TRBJ1-5 TRBV15 once CATSNRQNSNQPQHF TGTGCCACCAGCAACAGACAAAATAGCAATCAGCCCCAGCATTTT
NA TRBJ1-6 TRBV5-4 NA CASSLQGYNSPLHF TGTGCCAGCAGCTTACAGGGTTATAATTCACCCCTCCACTTT
NA TRBJ1-1 TRBV9 NA CASSLPGGSTEAFF TGTGCCAGCAGCCTCCCCGGTGGGAGCACTGAAGCTTTCTTT
NA TRBJ1-5 TRBV6-5 NA CASSSSVGRAQHF TGTGCCAGCAGTTCCTCGGTGGGGAGGGCCCAGCATTTT
TRBD1 TRBJ1-2 TRBV18 NA CASSPLPPDRGQKFYYGYTF TGTGCCAGCTCACCACTCCCCCCCGACAGGGGGCAGAAATTTTACTATGGCTACACCTTC
NA TRBJ1-2 TRBV27 NA CASSLLPTNYGYTF TGTGCCAGCAGTTTACTCCCAACTAACTATGGCTACACCTTC
NA TRBJ1-5 TRBV19 NA CASSIGNRPQHF TGTGCCAGTAGTATAGGGAATAGGCCCCAGCATTTT
TRBD1 TRBJ1-6 TRBV27 NA CASNPGDRDNSPLHF TGTGCCAGCAACCCGGGGGACAGGGATAATTCACCCCTCCACTTT